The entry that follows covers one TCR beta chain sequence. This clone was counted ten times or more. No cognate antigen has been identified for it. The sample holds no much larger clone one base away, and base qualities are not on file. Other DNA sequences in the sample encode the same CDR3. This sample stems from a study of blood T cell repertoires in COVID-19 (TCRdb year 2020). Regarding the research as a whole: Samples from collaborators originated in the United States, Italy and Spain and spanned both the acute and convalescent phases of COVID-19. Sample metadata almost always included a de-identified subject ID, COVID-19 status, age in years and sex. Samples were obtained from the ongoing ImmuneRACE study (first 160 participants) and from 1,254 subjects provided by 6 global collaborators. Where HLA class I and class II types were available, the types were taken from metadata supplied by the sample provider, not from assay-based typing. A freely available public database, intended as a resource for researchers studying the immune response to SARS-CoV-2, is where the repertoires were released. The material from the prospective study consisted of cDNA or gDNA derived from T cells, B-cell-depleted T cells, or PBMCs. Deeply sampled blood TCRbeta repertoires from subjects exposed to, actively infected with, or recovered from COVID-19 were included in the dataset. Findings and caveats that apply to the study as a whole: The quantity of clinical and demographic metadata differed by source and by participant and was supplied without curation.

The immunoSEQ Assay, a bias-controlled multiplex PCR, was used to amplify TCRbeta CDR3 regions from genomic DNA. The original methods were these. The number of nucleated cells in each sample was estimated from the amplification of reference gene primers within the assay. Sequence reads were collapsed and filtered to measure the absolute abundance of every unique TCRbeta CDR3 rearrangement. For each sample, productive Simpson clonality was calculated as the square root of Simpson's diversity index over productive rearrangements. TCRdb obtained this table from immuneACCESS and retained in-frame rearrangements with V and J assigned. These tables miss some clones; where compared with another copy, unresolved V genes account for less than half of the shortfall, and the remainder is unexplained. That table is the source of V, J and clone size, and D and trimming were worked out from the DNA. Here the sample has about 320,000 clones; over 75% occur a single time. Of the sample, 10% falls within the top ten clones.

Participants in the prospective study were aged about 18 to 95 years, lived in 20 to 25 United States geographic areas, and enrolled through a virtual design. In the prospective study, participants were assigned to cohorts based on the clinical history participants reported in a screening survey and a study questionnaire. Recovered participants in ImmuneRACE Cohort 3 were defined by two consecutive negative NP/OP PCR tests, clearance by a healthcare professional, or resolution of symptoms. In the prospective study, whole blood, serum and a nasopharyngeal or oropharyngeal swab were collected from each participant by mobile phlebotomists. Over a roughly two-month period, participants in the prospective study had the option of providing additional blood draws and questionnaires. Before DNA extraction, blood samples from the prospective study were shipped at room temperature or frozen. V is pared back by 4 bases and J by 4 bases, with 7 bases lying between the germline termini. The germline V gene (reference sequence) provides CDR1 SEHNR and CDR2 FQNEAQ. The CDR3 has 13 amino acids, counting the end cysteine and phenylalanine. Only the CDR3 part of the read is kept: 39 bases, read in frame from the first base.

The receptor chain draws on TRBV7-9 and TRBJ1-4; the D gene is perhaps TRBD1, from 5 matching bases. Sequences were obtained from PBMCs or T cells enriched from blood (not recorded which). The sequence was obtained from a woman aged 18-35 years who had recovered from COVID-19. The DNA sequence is TGTGCCAGCAGCTCCGGGGGTAATGAAAAACTGTTTTTT. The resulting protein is CASSSGGNEKLFF.